This T cell receptor (beta chain) was identified during a study of blood T cells in healthy people across ages. Germline CDR1 MNHEY, CDR2 SVGAGI. The CDR3 contains 16 residues. Deletions cut 4 bases from V and 6 bases from J, with 18 bases between. Turning to this clonotype: The antigen remains undetermined.

Alongside a J-beta primer mix, a sample-barcoded 5' primer served in a second PCR lasting about 7 to 11 cycles. Samples each returned at least 2.5 million CDR3-containing paired-end reads. TCRdb called the 5' RACE reads again in MiXCR, with one record for every CDR3 protein. The top ten hold 9.4% of the sample, which has approximately 760,000 distinct CDR3 sequences, 20% to 30% seen once. Findings and limits, study-wide: A greater number of naive CD4+ cells and higher diversity distinguished long-lived donors from aged donors.

These data are also associated with another study on T cells of mothers and their children. That paper notes: Relative to unrelated pairs, biologically related mother-child dyads exhibited marginally greater, non-significant overlap.

Sequencing was carried out using blood. The V call is TRBV6-5, the J call TRBJ2-2, with no clear D. The origin of this receptor is a boy aged 10-17 years in good health. The CDR3 sequence is CASSSPLLWSSGELFF. The CDR3 DNA sequence: TGTGCCAGCAGTTCCCCACTCCTCTGGTCTTCCGGGGAGCTGTTTTTT.